One and the same sample provided the 14 T cell receptor beta chains below, sequenced in a study of cytomegalovirus exposure and HLA in healthy donors. PCR amplification relied on 60 Vbeta primers (plus 13 Jbeta primers). Some clones are missing from TCRdb's copy, which holds only in-frame ones; the method was immunoSEQ multiplex PCR. Of over 100,000 clones listed, around two thirds are singletons. Specimen: PBMCs. Receptor source: a human donor in good health.

This clone is a singleton in its sample. The chain recombines TRBV5-6 with TRBJ2-7, with D unclear. V was trimmed by 0 bases and J by 3 bases, leaving 7 bases between them. CDR3 length: 13 amino acids. The germline V gene encodes CDR1 SGHDT and CDR2 YYEEEE. CDR3 loop: CASSLDSLYEQYF. The CDR3 DNA is TGTGCCAGCAGCTTGGATTCCCTCTACGAGCAGTACTTC.

The rearrangement links TRBV14 to TRBJ1-6; D not certain. Trimming shortened V by 2 bases and J by 4 bases, and 6 bases separated the two germline ends. Germline V gives CDR1 SGHDN, CDR2 FVKESK. This CDR3 is 14 amino acids long. CDR3 DNA: TGTGCCAGCAGCCAACAGTTTTATAATTCACCCCTCCACTTT. It specifies CASSQQFYNSPLHF.

The chain recombines TRBV5-6 with TRBJ2-3; 13 bases line up with TRBD2. Trimming removed 1 base from V and 5 bases from J; junction bases left unmatched: 10. There are 18 residues in the CDR3. Germline V gene data show CDR1 as SGHDT and CDR2 as YYEEEE. The CDR3 loop reads CASSLLVRTSGRGDTQYF. CDR3 nucleotide sequence: TGTGCCAGCAGCTTGCTTGTCCGGACTAGCGGGAGAGGAGATACGCAGTATTTT.

This sequence joins TRBV6-5 and TRBJ2-7; D gene ambiguous. Looked up from germline, CDR1 is MNHEY and CDR2 is SVGAGI. This CDR3 spans 12 amino acids. V lost 6 bases to trimming and J lost 3 bases, with 9 bases between them. The CDR3 sequence: CASRDTHYEQYF. CDR3 bases: TGTGCCAGCAGAGACACTCACTACGAGCAGTACTTC.

The chain combines TRBV14 with TRBJ2-1, with 7 bases that match TRBD1. The germline V gene has CDR1 SGHDN and CDR2 FVKESK. Trimming cost V 1 base and J 5 bases; bases outside gene matches: 8. The CDR3 runs 16 residues. The CDR3 protein is CASSQVGAGGNNEQFF. The CDR3 DNA reads TGTGCCAGCAGCCAAGTCGGTGCAGGGGGAAACAATGAGCAGTTCTTC.

The chain couples TRBV4-1 to TRBJ2-7, with 7 bases aligning to TRBD2. The CDR3 loop spans 13 amino acids. The J segment lost 1 base and the V segment lost 4 bases, leaving 1 base of the junction unmatched. CDR1 is MGHRA, CDR2 YSYEKL, per germline. For the CDR3, the DNA is TGCGCCAGCAGCCCAGCGGGGTCCTACGAGCAGTACTTC. Amino acids: CASSPAGSYEQYF.

V is TRBV29-1 and J is TRBJ2-3, with a weak D call TRBD2 (7 bases). CDR1 is SQVTM, CDR2 ANQGSEA, per germline. Trimming took 7 bases from V and 4 from J, leaving 18 bases between them. CDR3 length: 14 residues. CDR3 in DNA: TGCAGCGCAAGTTGGTCGGGGGGCGCAGATACGCAGTATTTT. It is translated as CSASWSGGADTQYF.

This clone appeared a few times. The chain employs TRBV28 and TRBJ2-6, with a weak D call TRBD1 (6 bases). V was pared by 9 bases and J by 2 bases, with 17 bases between. This CDR3 spans 16 amino acids. Germline CDR1 reads MDHEN; CDR2 reads SYDVKM. The CDR3 DNA sequence: TGTGCCAGTCTACAGGGCTTGATTACTGGGGCCAACGTCCTGACTTTC. Translating it yields CASLQGLITGANVLTF.

The J gene is TRBJ2-1, the V gene TRBV7-9; 12 bases map to TRBD1. With V trimmed by 3 bases and J by 5 bases, 2 bases remained unmatched. This CDR3 contains 15 residues. CDR1 is SEHNR, CDR2 FQNEAQ, per germline (reference sequence). CDR3 region: CASSFWDRGHNEQFF. In DNA form, the CDR3 reads TGTGCCAGCAGCTTTTGGGACAGGGGGCACAATGAGCAGTTCTTC.

This clone appeared a single time. The chain recombines TRBV23-1 with TRBJ1-6; D might be TRBD1 (6 bases). Being an ORF, TRBV23-1 has a function that is uncertain. V was pared by 1 base and J by 0 bases, with 13 bases between. CDR3 length: 18 residues. This chain's CDR3 is CASSQFPTGSSYNSPLHF. The CDR3 nucleotides read TGCGCCAGCAGTCAATTCCCCACAGGGAGCTCCTATAATTCACCCCTCCACTTT.

The chain joins TRBV28 to TRBJ1-3; D uncertain. From germline, CDR1 is MDHEN and CDR2 SYDVKM. CDR3 size: 12 residues. The V and J ends lost 3 bases and 4 bases respectively, with 4 bases between them. CDR3 residues: CASSLGGNTIYF. The CDR3 nucleotides are TGTGCCAGCAGTTTGGGCGGAAACACCATATATTTT.

This clone was counted a few times. This CDR3 is CASSLVAGWRQSSYEQYF. CDR3 in DNA: TGTGCCAGCAGCTTAGTCGCTGGCTGGAGACAGAGCTCCTACGAGCAGTACTTC. The genes are TRBV7-9 and TRBJ2-7; TRBD1 might be the D (5 bases). The germline V gene encodes CDR1 SEHNR and CDR2 FQNEAQ (reference sequence). The CDR3 is made up of 18 amino acids. With 1 base removed from V and 0 bases from J, the gap between germline ends came to 19 bases.

The V and J genes are TRBV30 and TRBJ2-6; D uncertain. The CDR3 spans 14 residues. Germline assignment: CDR1 GTSNPN and CDR2 SVGIG (reference sequence). V lost 1 base to trimming and J lost 1 base, with 5 bases between them. The CDR3 DNA is TGTGCCTGGAGTGACCTATCTGGGGCCAACGTCCTGACTTTC. Protein product: CAWSDLSGANVLTF.

The rearrangement links TRBV7-8 to TRBJ2-3, with D tentatively TRBD1 (6 bases). The CDR3 length is 13 residues. CDR1 SGHVS and CDR2 FQNEAQ come from the germline V gene. The V end lost 1 base, the J end lost 13 bases, and 15 bases lay between the germline ends. The CDR3, as DNA: TGTGCCAGCAGCTTAGGCGGCGGCAGGGGAAAGTATTTT. Its translation: CASSLGGGRGKYF.